A selection of T cell receptor beta chains follows, all from one sample in a study of T-cell reconstitution after alpha-beta-depleted transplantation in children. TCRdb re-called the PCR reads with MiXCR, one entry per CDR3 protein. This sample has about 980,000 distinct CDR3 sequences, with less than 30% found just once. Sequences were derived from PBMCs, mostly from graft donor cells, sampled 360 days after TCRalphabeta/CD19-depleted stem cell transplant. These receptors were taken from a boy in the first two years of life who had a stem cell transplant for SCID, so the T cells may come from the graft donor. Each CDR3 is given with its conserved first and last residue. D genes are given only for firm matches. The size of a clone is reported for some rows only, either as once, few or many, or as a class for expanded clones.

abundance	v_gene	d_gene	j_gene	CDR3aa	CDR3nt
NA	TRBV7-2	NA	TRBJ2-5	CASRRGPRFQETQYF	TGTGCCAGCAGGCGAGGCCCCCGTTTCCAAGAGACCCAGTACTTC
once	TRBV12-3/TRBV12-4	TRBD2	TRBJ2-3	CASSFYSGGLNTQYF	TGTGCCAGCAGTTTTTATAGCGGGGGGCTGAATACGCAGTATTTT
few	TRBV5-5	NA	TRBJ2-1	CASSLVTGGALNEQFF	TGTGCCAGCAGCTTGGTCACAGGGGGGGCCTTGAATGAGCAGTTCTTC
many	TRBV6-5	TRBD1	TRBJ2-7	CASSYSWTGGVYEQYF	TGTGCCAGCAGTTACTCATGGACAGGGGGTGTGTACGAGCAGTACTTC
once	TRBV21-1	NA	TRBJ2-6	CASTNARGPSSGANVLTF	TGTGCCAGCACCAACGCCAGAGGACCCAGCTCTGGGGCCAACGTCCTGACTTTC
NA	TRBV3-1	TRBD2	TRBJ2-7	CASSQDERGPPWYF	TGTGCCAGCAGCCAAGATGAGCGGGGGCCCCCTTGGTACTTC
NA	TRBV20-1	NA	TRBJ2-7	CSARDPLGYEQYF	TGCAGTGCTAGAGACCCACTAGGTTACGAGCAGTACTTC
few	TRBV3-1	TRBD2	TRBJ2-1	CASSNKWGGGDEQFF	TGTGCCAGCAGCAACAAGTGGGGGGGTGGAGATGAGCAGTTCTTC
NA	TRBV12-3/TRBV12-4	TRBD2	TRBJ2-1	CASKELAGGGEQFF	TGTGCCAGCAAGGAACTAGCGGGGGGCGGTGAGCAGTTCTTC
NA	TRBV24-1	NA	TRBJ2-2	CATSGPTGELFF	TGTGCCACCAGTGGACCTACCGGGGAGCTGTTTTTT
NA	TRBV11-2	NA	TRBJ1-2	CASSPQGLGGYTF	TGTGCCAGCAGCCCACAGGGATTGGGTGGCTACACCTTC
NA	TRBV20-1	NA	TRBJ2-7	CSARDLAGREQYF	TGCAGTGCTAGAGATCTGGCGGGACGCGAGCAGTACTTC
few	TRBV28	TRBD1	TRBJ1-6	CASKGPGQKVHSPLHF	TGTGCCAGCAAAGGCCCGGGACAGAAGGTTCATTCACCCCTCCACTTT
NA	TRBV12-3/TRBV12-4	NA	TRBJ2-6	CASRLAPNVLTF	TGTGCCAGCAGGCTAGCTCCTAACGTCCTGACTTTC
few	TRBV27	NA	TRBJ1-1	CASSLEWTPSATEAFF	TGTGCCAGCAGTTTAGAGTGGACCCCGTCGGCCACTGAAGCTTTCTTT
few	TRBV7-8	NA	TRBJ2-7	CASGRHISVGPEYEQYF	TGTGCCAGCGGCCGGCACATAAGTGTGGGGCCCGAATACGAGCAGTACTTC
NA	TRBV6-2/TRBV6-3	TRBD2	TRBJ2-4	CASSYFPSGEINIQYF	TGTGCCAGCAGTTACTTCCCTAGCGGGGAAATAAACATTCAGTACTTC
NA	TRBV7-9	NA	TRBJ1-1	CASSSLKVGPNTEAFF	TGTGCCAGCAGCTCTCTTAAAGTAGGGCCGAACACTGAAGCTTTCTTT
few	TRBV5-1	TRBD2	TRBJ2-5	CASSPGGVYQETQYF	TGCGCCAGCAGCCCGGGGGGTGTGTACCAAGAGACCCAGTACTTC
NA	TRBV7-2	NA	TRBJ2-5	CASSPPGADETQYF	TGTGCCAGCAGCCCGCCGGGGGCCGACGAGACCCAGTACTTC
NA	TRBV5-1	NA	TRBJ2-4	CASSPIGRGSRNIQYF	TGCGCCAGCAGCCCCATAGGGCGGGGCAGCAGGAACATTCAGTACTTC
few	TRBV3-1	NA	TRBJ2-3	CAVEGLRTDTQYF	TGTGCCGTAGAGGGTCTGCGCACAGATACGCAGTATTTT
few	TRBV20-1	NA	TRBJ2-7	CSAPDASYEQYF	TGCAGTGCTCCTGACGCCTCCTACGAGCAGTACTTC
NA	TRBV2	TRBD1	TRBJ1-1	CASSLATGAGDTEAFF	TGTGCCAGCAGTTTGGCCACAGGGGCGGGAGACACTGAAGCTTTCTTT
few	TRBV5-6	NA	TRBJ2-7	CASSFQGSAYEQYF	TGTGCCAGCAGCTTTCAAGGAAGCGCCTACGAGCAGTACTTC
NA	TRBV7-9	TRBD2	TRBJ2-3	CASSLGEGDTQYF	TGTGCCAGCAGCTTAGGGGAGGGAGATACGCAGTATTTT
NA	TRBV2	TRBD1	TRBJ1-1	CASSRTGRNAPMNTEAFF	TGTGCCAGCTCCCGGACAGGAAGAAATGCCCCGATGAACACTGAAGCTTTCTTT
few	TRBV7-6	TRBD2	TRBJ2-2	CASSLTGGFTGELFF	TGTGCCAGCAGCTTAACGGGGGGGTTCACCGGGGAGCTGTTTTTT
few	TRBV24-1	TRBD1	TRBJ2-3	CATSDTGTAGIDTQYF	TGTGCCACCAGTGACACCGGGACAGCCGGGATAGATACGCAGTATTTT
NA	TRBV5-1	NA	TRBJ2-5	CASSLGWIGETQYF	TGCGCCAGCAGCTTGGGATGGATCGGAGAGACCCAGTACTTC
NA	TRBV4-1	NA	TRBJ2-3	CASSQRRENTQYF	TGCGCCAGCAGCCAACGGAGGGAAAATACGCAGTATTTT
few	TRBV12-3/TRBV12-4	NA	TRBJ2-1	CASSPQRQNEQFF	TGTGCCAGCAGTCCCCAGAGACAGAATGAGCAGTTCTTC
NA	TRBV12-3/TRBV12-4	NA	TRBJ2-7	CASPDKTYEQYF	TGTGCCAGCCCGGACAAGACCTACGAGCAGTACTTC
NA	TRBV5-1	NA	TRBJ1-4	CASSVNPTSNEKLFF	TGCGCCAGCAGCGTGAACCCAACGAGTAATGAAAAACTGTTTTTT
few	TRBV15	TRBD1	TRBJ1-5	CATSRDGDRAQPQHF	TGTGCCACCAGCAGAGATGGGGACAGGGCTCAGCCCCAGCATTTT
NA	TRBV12-3/TRBV12-4	NA	TRBJ1-1	CASSLNRAGRLNTEAFF	TGTGCCAGCAGTTTAAATCGGGCAGGACGACTGAACACTGAAGCTTTCTTT
few	TRBV6-5	TRBD2	TRBJ2-3	CASSYSGGLAGRVDTQYF	TGTGCCAGCAGTTACTCTGGGGGACTAGCGGGGCGAGTAGATACGCAGTATTTT
few	TRBV5-1	TRBD1	TRBJ2-1	CASSLRTGGNNEQFF	TGCGCCAGCAGCTTAAGGACAGGGGGAAACAATGAGCAGTTCTTC
NA	TRBV4-2	TRBD2	TRBJ2-2	CASSQLAGGPDTGELFF	TGTGCCAGCAGCCAACTAGCGGGGGGGCCGGACACCGGGGAGCTGTTTTTT
few	TRBV16	TRBD1	TRBJ2-1	CASSQWIGQGNNEQFF	TGTGCCAGCAGCCAATGGATAGGACAGGGGAACAATGAGCAGTTCTTC
few	TRBV12-3/TRBV12-4	TRBD1	TRBJ1-5	CASRSDRGRVSQPQHF	TGTGCCAGCAGATCGGACAGGGGACGTGTTAGTCAGCCCCAGCATTTT
NA	TRBV6-5	TRBD1	TRBJ1-2	CASSYETGGFNYGYTF	TGTGCCAGCAGTTACGAGACAGGGGGCTTTAACTATGGCTACACCTTC
NA	TRBV7-8	NA	TRBJ1-5	CASSLGREVNQPQHF	TGTGCCAGCAGCTTAGGCAGGGAGGTGAATCAGCCCCAGCATTTT
NA	TRBV20-1	NA	TRBJ2-3	CSARPRDTPGGQYF	TGCAGTGCTAGACCCAGAGACACCCCAGGAGGGCAGTATTTT
NA	TRBV20-1	NA	TRBJ1-5	CSARNPTTGFNQPQHF	TGCAGTGCTAGAAATCCAACTACAGGGTTCAATCAGCCCCAGCATTTT
NA	TRBV24-1	NA	TRBJ2-4	CATSVGGDIQYF	TGTGCCACCAGTGTGGGTGGAGACATTCAGTACTTC
NA	TRBV12-3/TRBV12-4	NA	TRBJ1-4	CASSFGRVGTTNEKLFF	TGTGCCAGCAGTTTCGGCCGTGTGGGGACAACTAATGAAAAACTGTTTTTT
NA	TRBV20-1	NA	TRBJ2-7	CSANLNTSYEQYF	TGCAGTGCTAATCTGAACACCTCCTACGAGCAGTACTTC
once	TRBV4-1	NA	TRBJ2-6	CASSQLWSSGANVLTF	TGCGCCAGCAGCCAACTTTGGAGCTCTGGGGCCAACGTCCTGACTTTC
NA	TRBV7-3	TRBD2	TRBJ2-3	CASSLTSAGGPTDTQYF	TGTGCCAGCAGCTTAACATCAGCGGGGGGGCCTACAGATACGCAGTATTTT
few	TRBV12-3/TRBV12-4	TRBD2	TRBJ2-1	CASSFSLAGSRWGQFF	TGTGCCAGCAGTTTTTCACTAGCGGGGTCCCGGTGGGGGCAGTTCTTC
NA	TRBV9	TRBD2	TRBJ2-1	CASSSGGGRYNEQFF	TGTGCCAGCAGCTCCGGGGGGGGAAGGTACAATGAGCAGTTCTTC
NA	TRBV29-1	TRBD1	TRBJ2-7	CSPHRTGSTYEQYF	TGCAGCCCTCATAGGACAGGGTCCACCTACGAGCAGTACTTC
NA	TRBV9	NA	TRBJ2-1	CASSGGWGAVGEQFF	TGTGCCAGCAGCGGCGGCTGGGGGGCTGTGGGTGAGCAGTTCTTC
NA	TRBV5-1	TRBD1	TRBJ2-1	CASGQRQTRGRDEQFF	TGCGCCAGCGGCCAGAGACAAACTAGGGGGCGGGATGAGCAGTTCTTC
NA	TRBV5-1	NA	TRBJ2-5	CASSLVWGNQETQYF	TGCGCCAGCAGCTTGGTTTGGGGGAACCAAGAGACCCAGTACTTC
NA	TRBV29-1	NA	TRBJ1-1	CSVAGLDTEAFF	TGCAGCGTGGCAGGTTTGGACACTGAAGCTTTCTTT
many	TRBV25-1	NA	TRBJ1-1	CASSEFRQDDKAFF	TGTGCCAGCAGTGAATTTCGCCAGGACGATAAAGCTTTCTTT
NA	TRBV12-3/TRBV12-4	NA	TRBJ2-3	CASSLPGLGADTQYF	TGTGCCAGCAGTTTACCGGGCCTTGGGGCAGATACGCAGTATTTT